This T cell receptor beta chain was profiled in a study of shared clonotypes between healthy human individuals (dated by TCRdb to the early 2020s). Context from the whole study: The cohort comprised a couple of women and a few men aged 18 to 49 years. For each donor, three plates each were used for CD4 naive and CD4 memory, two plates were used for CD8 naive, and one plate was used for CD8 memory. Blood TCR repertoires of several healthy adults were deeply sequenced to estimate repertoire size and the extent of clonotype sharing between individuals. To increase sequencing depth and limit assay-specific biases, TCR repertoire library preparation and sequencing were carried out by different laboratories using diverse techniques. Leukapheresis yielded between about 0.8 and 9.5 billion PBMCs per donor. Results the study describes overall, beyond this receptor: Pairwise subsampling led to the expectation that sequencing depth would affect the degree of clonotype sharing among donors. Higher generation probabilities were observed for clonotypes shared by all four sorted-subset donors than for non-shared clonotypes. When a few donors were compared, the shared fraction of clonotypes was about 5% for naive CD4, over 3% for naive CD8, 2% to 2.5% for memory CD4, and 0.3% to 0.5% for memory CD8. Sampling was limited to blood, and TCR repertoires in tissue likely differ from TCR repertoires in blood. Larger estimated clonotype richness was generally found for naive subsets than for memory subsets. Rarefaction of sorted-subset datasets indicated incomplete sequencing despite the large sequencing depth. The small number of donors limited the genetic and exposure-history diversity represented.

CD8 naive samples consisted of CD45RO-negative cells that were positively selected for CCR7, yielding a CD45RA+CCR7+ population without TemRA cells. The donors were healthy, HIV-negative adults with no recently reported acute infections or vaccinations. All donors were Caucasian adults living in Nashville, Tennessee, USA. Blood was collected by leukapheresis, and PBMCs were isolated by Ficoll-Histopaque density gradient centrifugation and then cryopreserved in liquid nitrogen vapor phase. Analytical flow cytometry was used to check the purity and quantity of every magnetically sorted T cell population. Each sorted fraction had its genomic DNA isolated and then quantified by UV absorbance on a Nanodrop 2000c. The CDR3 contains 15 residues, cysteine and phenylalanine counted. Left in the record is the CDR3 DNA by itself, 45 bases read in frame from the first base. Trimming takes 5 bases from V and 3 bases from J, and the germline ends sit 14 bases apart. CDR1 and CDR2 are read off the germline V gene as SGHVS and FQNEAQ.

TCR CDR3 regions were amplified from genomic DNA by multiplex PCR using the deep immunoSEQ assay. Extracted genomic DNA from each cell subset was spread evenly across all wells of several immunoSEQ 96-well plates, with each plate serving as a replicate. For sorted subsets, about 200 ng genomic DNA, equal to some 30,000 T cell genomes, was loaded into each replicate PCR. Purified libraries were measured with a Qubit 3.0 fluorometer, size-checked on a Bioanalyzer 2100, and measured again with the KAPA Library Quantification kit. Every immunoSEQ 96-well plate was sequenced on a separate single-read 150-cycle Illumina NextSeq 550 flow cell. The paper's processing steps were these. The immunoSEQ output contained only junctional sequences without quality scores, so filtering could not match that applied to full-length reads. To assign V/J genes and CDR3, sequences were annotated against IMGT germline references using PyIR, a Python wrapper for IgBLAST v1.9. Reads were filtered out if the reads had weak V/J assignments (E-value above 1e-6), no CDR3, stop codons, out-of-frame junctions, or ambiguous translated residues. V3J clonotypes were defined as sequences sharing the same inferred V gene, J gene, and CDR3 amino acid sequence. Percentage overlap between repertoires was computed as shared unique clonotypes divided by the size of the smaller repertoire. RTK rarefaction, the Chao1 estimator, and Recon v2.1 estimates of unobserved clonotypes were used to assess repertoire richness. For all TCRbeta clonotypes obtained by the gDNA method from four donors, generation probabilities were computed with OLGA. Not all clones reach the TCRdb copy of this immuneACCESS table, which keeps in-frame sequences only. Checked studies attribute under half of the gap to unresolved V genes and leave the rest unexplained. The V and J calls and clone size were taken over from that table, and D and trimming were inferred from the DNA. The table for this sample lists just over 2,000,000 clones; less than 95% of them were counted only once. Roughly 1% of the sample comes from the top ten.

This clone was seen just once. Its target antigen remains unknown. There are no base qualities to consult, and no much larger clone falls within one base. Sequencing was performed on naive CD8+ T cells sorted from blood. The cell subset or site label on this specimen signifies: CD45RA+CCR7+. This sequence was found in a man in his late teens or twenties in good health. The chain couples TRBV7-8 to TRBJ1-5; the D gene cannot be resolved reliably. The CDR3: CASSPRRQINQPQHF. The bases are TGTGCCAGCAGCCCCCGACGGCAGATCAATCAGCCCCAGCATTTT.